This TCR beta chain was found in a study of blood T cells in healthy people across ages. The study, taken as a whole, reports: The study regarded diversity estimates from one million T cells as underestimates. A roughly linear fall in TCR beta diversity per million T cells was seen with increasing age.

This clonotype has only a few counts. Its cognate antigen is unknown. The sample, 7.5 to 10 milliliters of peripheral blood, was drawn from each donor. This CDR3 contains 14 residues. CDR1 SQVTM and CDR2 ANQGSEA come from the germline V gene. Next came a second PCR, run for about 7 to 12 cycles, which used a sample-barcoded 5' primer along with a J-beta primer mix. Using its own MiXCR run on the 5' RACE reads, TCRdb lists one record per CDR3 protein. Of 920,000 or so distinct CDR3 sequences listed, 35% to 50% were seen once; the top ten hold approximately 20%. V and J are TRBV29-1 and TRBJ2-7; no reliable D call. The J call may be mistaken, given a closer DNA end match to TRBJ2-4. The receptor comes from a woman between 55 and 75 years old in good health. The sequencing sample was made of blood. CDR3 sequence: CSVSVQDALGIQYF. CDR3 coding DNA: TGCAGCGTCTCCGTCCAGGACGCCTTGGGCATTCAGTACTTC.